This note documents a single T cell receptor (beta chain) sequence. What it binds is not known. 13 Jbeta primers and 60 Vbeta primers were used for the PCR. TCRdb's copy holds only in-frame clones and misses some; the assay was immunoSEQ multiplex PCR. The sample contains about 160,000 clones, 60% to 85% of which appear only once. This specimen comes from a study of cytomegalovirus exposure and HLA in healthy donors. Broader study findings: Highly shared variants forming one cluster were likely a sequencing artifact. From TCR beta sequences, most subjects' HLA-A and HLA-B alleles were reportedly predicted accurately.

Regarding donors, all were healthy bone marrow donors. While unrecorded immune exposures were likely, the donors were nominally healthy when sampled. The CDR3 sequence is 14 residues long. Germline CDR1 GTSNPN, CDR2 SVGIG (reference sequence). Trimming shortened V by 2 bases and J by 8 bases, and 18 bases separated the two germline ends. The chain couples TRBV30 to TRBJ1-2, with D tentatively TRBD1 (6 bases). The sequence was collected from a woman between 50 and 59 years old in good health and CMV-seropositive. The sample taken for sequencing was PBMCs. This CDR3 reads CAWSPTNRVGGYTF. The CDR3 DNA sequence: TGTGCCTGGAGTCCGACCAACAGGGTAGGCGGCTACACCTTC.